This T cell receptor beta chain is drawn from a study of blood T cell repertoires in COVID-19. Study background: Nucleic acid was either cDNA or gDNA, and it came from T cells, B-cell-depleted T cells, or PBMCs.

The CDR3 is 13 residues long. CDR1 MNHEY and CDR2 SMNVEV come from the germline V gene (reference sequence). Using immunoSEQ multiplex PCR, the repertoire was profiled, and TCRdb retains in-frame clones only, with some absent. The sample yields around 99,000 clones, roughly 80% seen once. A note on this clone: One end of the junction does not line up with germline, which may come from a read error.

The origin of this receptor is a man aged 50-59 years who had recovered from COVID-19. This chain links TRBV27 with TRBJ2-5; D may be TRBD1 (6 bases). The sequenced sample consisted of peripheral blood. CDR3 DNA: TGCGCCAGCAGTTTAGTCAGGGGAGAGACCCAGTACTTC. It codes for CASSLVRGETQYF.